This T cell receptor (beta chain) appears in the sequencing data of a study of blood T cell repertoires in COVID-19. Study overall: The cDNA or gDNA used as material had been derived from T cells, B-cell-depleted T cells, or PBMCs.

Original processing methods: For nucleated cells, counts were estimated from reference gene primer amplification. Sequencing used immunoSEQ multiplex PCR; TCRdb keeps in-frame clones, though not all of them. D and trimming were read from the DNA, whereas the V and J calls and clone size are those reported in that table. The sample includes tens of thousands of clones, around 86% of them seen just once. The CDR3 runs 15 residues. CDR1 is SEHNR, CDR2 FQNEAQ, per germline (reference sequence). With V trimmed by 5 bases and J by 3 bases, 7 bases remained unmatched. The V and J genes are TRBV7-9 and TRBJ2-5, with 9 bases that match TRBD2. Sequencing input: peripheral blood. The source of this sequence is an elderly woman with acute or convalescent COVID-19. CDR3 sequence (DNA): TGTGCCAGCAGCCCCTCGATAGCGGGGGAAGAGACCCAGTACTTC. Translation: CASSPSIAGEETQYF. The full variable domain, completed using reference TRBV7-9 and TRBJ2-5, is DTGVSQNPRHKITKRGQNVTFRCDPISEHNRLYWYRQTLGQGPEFLTYFQNEAQLEKSRLLSDRFSAERPKGSFSTLEIQRTEQGDSAMYLCASSPSIAGEETQYFGPGTRLLVL.